These T cell receptor beta chains were read from a single sample in a study of blood T cell repertoires in COVID-19. Sequenced by immunoSEQ multiplex PCR; TCRdb stores in-frame clones only, minus some. The sample lists some 250,000 clones; around 90% were seen once. Material: peripheral blood. The receptor source for this set is a human donor in a cohort sampled during active COVID-19. Each CDR3 is given with its conserved first and last residue. D genes are given only for firm matches. The size entry is marked missing in some rows and otherwise reads once, few, many or a size class.

CDR3 DNA	CDR3 protein	D gene	clone size	J gene	V gene
TGCGCCAGCAGCCAAGGGGGCCCCTATGGCTACACCTTC	CASSQGGPYGYTF	NA	NA	TRBJ1-2	TRBV4-3
TGTGCCTGGAGTCTCTCGGCCGGGGAGCAGTACTTC	CAWSLSAGEQYF	NA	NA	TRBJ2-7	TRBV30
TGTGCCAGCAGCTGGGGACTAGCGGGGAACACCGGGGAGCTGTTTTTT	CASSWGLAGNTGELFF	TRBD2	NA	TRBJ2-2	TRBV5-6
TGTGCCACCAGTGACGGACAGGGGGCAATGGGATATCAGCCCCAGCATTTT	CATSDGQGAMGYQPQHF	TRBD1	NA	TRBJ1-5	TRBV24-1
TGCGCCAGCAGCGTGACAGGGGATGAGCAGTACTTC	CASSVTGDEQYF	TRBD1	NA	TRBJ2-7	TRBV5-1
TGTGCCAGCAGCCCCGGACAGGGTGGTGACACTGAAGCTTTCTTT	CASSPGQGGDTEAFF	TRBD1	medium-sized	TRBJ1-1	TRBV13
TGTGCCAGCAGCTTCTCGGACAGCCGTGGCTACACCTTC	CASSFSDSRGYTF	NA	NA	TRBJ1-2	TRBV5-6
TGTGCCAGCAGTTTCGGAGGTAATCATCAGCCCCAGCATTTT	CASSFGGNHQPQHF	NA	NA	TRBJ1-5	TRBV27
TGTGCCAGCAGCCCGGCTACGGGGACAGATACGCAGTATTTT	CASSPATGTDTQYF	NA	NA	TRBJ2-3	TRBV3-1/TRBV3-2
TGTGCCAGCTCACTTGGGACTAGCGGGAACTACGAGCAGTACTTC	CASSLGTSGNYEQYF	TRBD2	NA	TRBJ2-7	TRBV18
TGTGCCAGCAGTTACTTGGCGGGCCAAACCTACGAGCAGTACTTC	CASSYLAGQTYEQYF	NA	NA	TRBJ2-7	TRBV6-6
TGTGCCAGCAGTCTTGCCGGGACAGGGGCCTACGAGCAGTACTTC	CASSLAGTGAYEQYF	TRBD1	NA	TRBJ2-7	TRBV28
TGTGCCAGCAGTTCGGACAGAGTAGGGTGGGAAGCTTTCTTT	CASSSDRVGWEAFF	NA	NA	TRBJ1-1	TRBV27
TGTGCCAGCAGATACGGACAGGGTATTGAGCAGTTCTTC	CASRYGQGIEQFF	TRBD1	NA	TRBJ2-1	TRBV5-6
TGTGCCAGCAGCCAAGTGAACAGGTACTCTGGAAACACCATATATTTT	CASSQVNRYSGNTIYF	NA	NA	TRBJ1-3	TRBV3-1/TRBV3-2
TGTGCCAGCAGTTTCCCTCGGGACAGGGGGACTAGCGGGAACACAGATACGCAGTATTTT	CASSFPRDRGTSGNTDTQYF	TRBD2	NA	TRBJ2-3	TRBV28
TGTGCCAGCAGCCAGCATAGCGGTAGCACAGATACGCAGTATTTT	CASSQHSGSTDTQYF	NA	NA	TRBJ2-3	TRBV7-3